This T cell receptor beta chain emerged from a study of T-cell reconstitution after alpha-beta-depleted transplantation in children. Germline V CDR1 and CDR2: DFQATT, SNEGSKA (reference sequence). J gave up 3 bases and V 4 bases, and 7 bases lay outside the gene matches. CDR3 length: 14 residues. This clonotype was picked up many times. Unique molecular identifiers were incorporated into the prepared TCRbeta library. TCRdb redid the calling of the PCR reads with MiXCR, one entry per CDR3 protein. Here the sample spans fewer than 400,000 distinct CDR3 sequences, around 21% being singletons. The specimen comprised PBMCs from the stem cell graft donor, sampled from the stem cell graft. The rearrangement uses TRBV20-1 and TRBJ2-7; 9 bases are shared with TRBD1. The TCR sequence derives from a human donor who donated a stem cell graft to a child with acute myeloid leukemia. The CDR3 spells CSATPGQGVYEQYF. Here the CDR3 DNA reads TGCAGTGCTACACCGGGACAGGGAGTCTACGAGCAGTACTTC.